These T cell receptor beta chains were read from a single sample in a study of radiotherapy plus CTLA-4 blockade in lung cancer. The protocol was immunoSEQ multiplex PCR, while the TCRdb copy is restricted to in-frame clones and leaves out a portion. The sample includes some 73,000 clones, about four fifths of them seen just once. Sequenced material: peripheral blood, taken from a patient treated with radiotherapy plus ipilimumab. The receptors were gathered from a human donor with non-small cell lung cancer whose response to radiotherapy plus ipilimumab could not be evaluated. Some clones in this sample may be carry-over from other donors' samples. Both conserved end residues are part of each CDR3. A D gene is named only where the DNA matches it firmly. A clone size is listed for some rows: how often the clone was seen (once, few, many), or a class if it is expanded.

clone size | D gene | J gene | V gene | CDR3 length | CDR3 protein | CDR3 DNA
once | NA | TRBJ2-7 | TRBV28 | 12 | CASSSNSYEQYF | TGTGCCAGCAGCTCGAACAGCTACGAGCAGTACTTC
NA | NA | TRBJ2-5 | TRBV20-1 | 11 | CSGVAQETQYF | TGCAGCGGGGTGGCCCAAGAGACCCAGTACTTC
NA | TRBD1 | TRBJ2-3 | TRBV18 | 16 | CASSYSGTGSTDTQYF | TGTGCCAGCTCATATTCCGGGACAGGGAGCACAGATACGCAGTATTTT
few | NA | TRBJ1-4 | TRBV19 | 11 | CASSRNEKLFF | TGTGCCAGTAGCCGTAATGAAAAACTGTTTTTT
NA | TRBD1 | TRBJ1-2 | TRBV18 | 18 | CASSPIWDRGLSSYGYTF | TGTGCCAGCTCCCCCATCTGGGACAGGGGGCTTTCTAGCTATGGCTACACCTTC
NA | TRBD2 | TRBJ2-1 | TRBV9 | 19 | CASSVAAQRGGPFYNEQFF | TGTGCCAGCAGCGTAGCTGCGCAGCGGGGGGGTCCCTTTTACAATGAGCAGTTCTTC
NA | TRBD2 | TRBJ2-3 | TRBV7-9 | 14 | CASSQAGGTDTQYF | TGTGCCAGCAGCCAAGCGGGGGGGACAGATACGCAGTATTTT
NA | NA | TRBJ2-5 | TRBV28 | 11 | CASSTRETQYF | TGTGCCAGTTCAACGCGGGAGACCCAGTACTTC
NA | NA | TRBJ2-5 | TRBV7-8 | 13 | CASSLSNVETQYF | TGTGCCAGCAGCTTATCTAACGTGGAGACCCAGTACTTC
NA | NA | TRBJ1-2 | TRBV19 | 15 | CASSIGPSGRNGYTF | TGTGCCAGTAGTATAGGGCCCAGCGGGAGGAATGGCTACACCTTC
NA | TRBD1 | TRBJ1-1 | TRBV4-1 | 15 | CASSQDWTGNTEAFF | TGCGCCAGCAGCCAAGATTGGACAGGGAACACTGAAGCTTTCTTT
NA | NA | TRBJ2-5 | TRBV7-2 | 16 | CASSGGAPGGRETQYF | TGTGCCAGCAGCGGCGGCGCTCCAGGGGGGAGAGAGACCCAGTACTTC
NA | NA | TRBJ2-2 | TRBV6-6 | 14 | CASSPGPYTGELFF | TGTGCCAGCAGCCCAGGCCCTTACACCGGGGAGCTGTTTTTT
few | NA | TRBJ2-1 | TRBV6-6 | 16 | CASSYSLSGLDNEQFF | TGTGCCAGCAGTTACTCGCTGTCGGGGTTGGACAATGAGCAGTTCTTC
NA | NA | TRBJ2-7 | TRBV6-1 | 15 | CASSEAWQGMYEQYF | TGTGCCAGCAGTGAAGCATGGCAGGGGATGTACGAGCAGTACTTC
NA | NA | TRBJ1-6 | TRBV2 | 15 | CATLNRRESNSPLHF | TGTGCCACCTTAAACCGACGGGAGAGTAATTCACCCCTCCACTTT
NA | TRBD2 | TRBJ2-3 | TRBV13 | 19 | CASSLRPIGSGGLTDTQYF | TGTGCCAGCAGCTTACGCCCCATAGGGAGCGGGGGACTTACAGATACGCAGTATTTT
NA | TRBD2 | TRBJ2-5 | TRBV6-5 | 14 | CASSRGGEGETQYF | TGTGCCAGCAGTCGGGGGGGCGAAGGAGAGACCCAGTACTTC
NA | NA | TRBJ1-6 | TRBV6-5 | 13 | CASSYGSNSPLHF | TGTGCCAGCAGTTACGGTAGTAATTCACCCCTCCACTTT
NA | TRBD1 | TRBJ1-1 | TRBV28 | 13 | CASSITGDTEAFF | TGTGCCAGCAGTATCACAGGGGACACTGAAGCTTTCTTT
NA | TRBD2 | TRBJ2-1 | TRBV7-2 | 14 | CASVPGGSYNEQFF | TGTGCCAGCGTCCCGGGGGGCTCCTACAATGAGCAGTTCTTC
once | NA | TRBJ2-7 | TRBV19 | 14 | CASSIAGVGYEQYF | TGTGCCAGTAGTATAGCAGGGGTCGGCTACGAGCAGTACTTC
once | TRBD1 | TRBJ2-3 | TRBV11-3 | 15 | CASSLGQVSTDTQYF | TGTGCCAGCAGCTTGGGACAGGTTAGCACAGATACGCAGTATTTT
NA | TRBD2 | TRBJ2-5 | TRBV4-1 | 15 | CASSQGGRAEETQYF | TGCGCCAGCAGCCAAGGGGGGAGGGCAGAAGAGACCCAGTACTTC
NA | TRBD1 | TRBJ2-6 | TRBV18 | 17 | CASSPSKQGTGANVLTF | TGTGCCAGCTCACCAAGTAAACAGGGGACTGGGGCCAACGTCCTGACTTTC
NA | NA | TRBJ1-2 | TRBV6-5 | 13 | CASSYSGGGGYTF | TGTGCCAGCAGTTACTCGGGGGGAGGTGGCTACACCTTC
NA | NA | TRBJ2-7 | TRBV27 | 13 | CASSFASSYEQYF | TGTGCCAGCAGTTTTGCCAGTTCCTACGAGCAGTACTTC
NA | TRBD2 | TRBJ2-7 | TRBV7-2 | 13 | CASSLGLASEQYF | TGTGCCAGCAGCCTAGGACTAGCCAGCGAGCAGTACTTC
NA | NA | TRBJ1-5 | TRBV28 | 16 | CASSFIGGGSNQPQHF | TGTGCCAGCAGTTTCATAGGGGGTGGGAGCAATCAGCCCCAGCATTTT
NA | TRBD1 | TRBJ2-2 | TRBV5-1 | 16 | CASSVMGQGTTGELFF | TGCGCCAGCAGTGTGATGGGACAGGGGACAACCGGGGAGCTGTTTTTT
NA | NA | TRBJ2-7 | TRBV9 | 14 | CASSVGQVWDEQYF | TGTGCCAGCAGCGTAGGCCAGGTGTGGGACGAGCAGTACTTC
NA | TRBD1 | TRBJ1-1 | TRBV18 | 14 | CASSATGEGTEAFF | TGTGCCAGCTCAGCGACAGGGGAAGGCACTGAAGCTTTCTTT
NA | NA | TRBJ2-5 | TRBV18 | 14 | CASSPPSGILTQYF | TGTGCCAGCTCACCACCGTCAGGGATTTTGACCCAGTACTTC
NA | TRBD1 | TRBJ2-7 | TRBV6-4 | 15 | CATLPPYRGTYEQYF | TGTGCCACCTTGCCCCCGTACAGGGGAACCTACGAGCAGTACTTC
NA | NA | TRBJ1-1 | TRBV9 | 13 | CASSVQGSTEAFF | TGTGCCAGCAGCGTTCAGGGCTCCACTGAAGCTTTCTTT
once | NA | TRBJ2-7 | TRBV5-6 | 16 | CASSPFPSGPTYEQYF | TGTGCCAGCAGTCCTTTTCCCAGCGGGCCCACCTACGAGCAGTACTTC
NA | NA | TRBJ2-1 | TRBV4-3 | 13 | CASSQTGYNEQFF | TGCGCCAGCAGCCAGACAGGCTACAATGAGCAGTTCTTC
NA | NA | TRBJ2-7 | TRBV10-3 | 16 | CAISERFGLGSYEQYF | TGTGCCATCAGTGAGAGATTCGGCCTAGGCTCCTACGAGCAGTACTTC
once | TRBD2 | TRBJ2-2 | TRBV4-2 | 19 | CASSQTSLQRGAGTGELFF | TGTGCCAGCAGCCAAACCTCACTCCAGCGGGGGGCGGGCACCGGGGAGCTGTTTTTT
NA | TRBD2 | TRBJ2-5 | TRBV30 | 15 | CAWSLGGGSQETQYF | TGTGCCTGGAGTCTCGGGGGGGGCTCCCAAGAGACCCAGTACTTC
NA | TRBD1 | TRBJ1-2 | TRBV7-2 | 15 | CASSLGTAKDYGYTF | TGTGCCAGCAGCTTGGGGACAGCAAAAGACTATGGCTACACCTTC
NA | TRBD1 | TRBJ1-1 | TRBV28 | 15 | CASSPRDREFPEAFF | TGTGCCAGCAGCCCTCGGGACAGGGAGTTCCCTGAAGCTTTCTTT
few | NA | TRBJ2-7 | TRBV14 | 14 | CASSQDETAYEQYF | TGTGCCAGCAGCCAAGATGAAACAGCCTACGAGCAGTACTTC
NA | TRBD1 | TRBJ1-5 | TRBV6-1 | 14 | CASSVTGGRQPQHF | TGTGCCAGCAGTGTGACAGGGGGCCGTCAGCCCCAGCATTTT
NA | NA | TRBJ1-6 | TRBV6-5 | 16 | CASSWGVLSPNSPLHF | TGTGCCAGCAGTTGGGGCGTCCTCAGCCCCAATTCACCCCTCCACTTT
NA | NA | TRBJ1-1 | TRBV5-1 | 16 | CASSLGRTHGDTEAFF | TGCGCCAGCAGCTTAGGGAGAACCCACGGGGACACTGAAGCTTTCTTT
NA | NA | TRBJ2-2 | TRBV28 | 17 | CASSLRGRVSNTGELFF | TGTGCCAGCAGTTTAAGAGGCAGGGTGTCGAACACCGGGGAGCTGTTTTTT
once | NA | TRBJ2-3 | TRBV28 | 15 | CASSSGAGGFDTQYF | TGTGCCAGCAGTTCGGGGGCAGGGGGGTTTGATACGCAGTATTTT
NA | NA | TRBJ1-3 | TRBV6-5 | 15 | CASSYGIDSGNTIYF | TGTGCCAGCAGTTATGGCATTGACTCTGGAAACACCATATATTTT
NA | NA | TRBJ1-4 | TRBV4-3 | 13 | CASSQVTGLKLFF | TGCGCCAGCAGCCAGGTTACAGGGTTAAAACTGTTTTTT
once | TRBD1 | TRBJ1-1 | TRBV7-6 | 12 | CASSLGTGEAFF | TGTGCCAGCAGCTTGGGGACAGGGGAGGCTTTCTTT
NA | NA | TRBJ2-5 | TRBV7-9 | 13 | CASSPGYLETQYF | TGTGCCAGCAGCCCGGGATACTTAGAGACCCAGTACTTC
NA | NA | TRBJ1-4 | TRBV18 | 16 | CASSPSRTATNEKLFF | TGTGCCAGCTCCCCATCGAGGACAGCAACTAATGAAAAACTGTTTTTT